The clone carrying this T cell receptor (beta chain) came up a few times. Its antigen is not known. For TCRbeta, the library was prepared with unique molecular identifiers. MiXCR, run by TCRdb on the PCR reads, gives a single entry per CDR3 protein. The table has some 550,000 distinct CDR3 sequences, under 30% seen once; the top ten hold 13% to 15%. The CDR3 runs 14 residues. The V gene end was trimmed by 1 base and the J gene end by 7 bases; junction bases not matched to a gene: 3. CDR1 DFQATT and CDR2 SNEGSKA come from the germline V gene (reference sequence). The data derive from a study of T-cell reconstitution after alpha-beta-depleted transplantation in children. Whole-study findings and limits: In patients about two months after transplant, alpha-beta T cells reportedly arose from several hundred expanded graft clones.

The chain couples TRBV20-1 to TRBJ2-2; 10 bases align to TRBD2. Here the sequenced sample was PBMCs, mostly from graft donor cells, taken 360 days after TCRalphabeta/CD19-depleted stem cell transplant. This receptor was obtained from a boy under two years old who had a stem cell transplant for acute myeloid leukemia, so the T cells may come from the graft donor. The CDR3 bases are TGCAGTGCTAGAGCTAGCGGGGGCGGCGGGGAGCTGTTTTTT. Translated: CSARASGGGGELFF.